This is a list of T cell receptor beta chains from one sample in a study of shared clonotypes between healthy human individuals. Sequenced by immunoSEQ multiplex PCR; TCRdb stores in-frame clones only, minus some. This table holds some 2,400,000 clones, approximately 96% found once. Material: naive CD4+ T cells sorted from blood. The source is a man aged 18-30 years in good health. Both conserved end residues are part of each CDR3. Each record gives: D gene, clone size, CDR3 length, J gene, V gene, CDR3 protein, CDR3 DNA. The D gene is left open where the match is weak. Rows give clone size only sometimes, using once, few, many, or a class for an expanded clone.

d_gene: .; abundance: .; len: 14; j_gene: TRBJ2-3; v_gene: TRBV2; CDR3aa: CASSEEQGVDTQYF; CDR3nt: TGTGCCAGCAGTGAAGAGCAAGGGGTAGATACGCAGTATTTT
d_gene: TRBD2; abundance: .; len: 16; j_gene: TRBJ2-5; v_gene: TRBV5-1; CDR3aa: CASSLGGLAGQETQYF; CDR3nt: TGCGCCAGCAGCTTGGGAGGGCTAGCGGGGCAAGAGACCCAGTACTTC
d_gene: .; abundance: .; len: 15; j_gene: TRBJ2-5; v_gene: TRBV6-6; CDR3aa: CASSYSLLGGETQYF; CDR3nt: TGTGCCAGCAGTTACTCTCTACTAGGAGGAGAGACCCAGTACTTC
d_gene: .; abundance: .; len: 13; j_gene: TRBJ2-1; v_gene: TRBV4-3; CDR3aa: CASSQDRTARQFF; CDR3nt: TGCGCCAGCAGCCAAGATAGGACCGCCCGACAGTTCTTC
d_gene: .; abundance: once; len: 15; j_gene: TRBJ1-1; v_gene: TRBV5-1; CDR3aa: CASSLGTSMNTEAFF; CDR3nt: TGCGCCAGCAGCCTAGGGACATCGATGAACACTGAAGCTTTCTTT
d_gene: TRBD2; abundance: .; len: 15; j_gene: TRBJ2-7; v_gene: TRBV10-3; CDR3aa: CAISESRLASYEQYF; CDR3nt: TGTGCCATCAGTGAGTCGAGACTAGCTTCCTACGAGCAGTACTTC
d_gene: .; abundance: .; len: 13; j_gene: TRBJ2-5; v_gene: TRBV18; CDR3aa: CASSPPGEETQYF; CDR3nt: TGTGCCAGCTCACCACCGGGTGAGGAGACCCAGTACTTC
d_gene: .; abundance: .; len: 14; j_gene: TRBJ2-4; v_gene: TRBV23-1; CDR3aa: CASSPRVGHGIQYF; CDR3nt: TGCGCCAGCAGTCCCCGGGTCGGACATGGGATTCAGTACTTC
d_gene: .; abundance: .; len: 12; j_gene: TRBJ1-1; v_gene: TRBV18; CDR3aa: CASSPGLGEAFF; CDR3nt: TGTGCCAGCTCACCAGGGTTGGGTGAAGCTTTCTTT
d_gene: .; abundance: .; len: 14; j_gene: TRBJ2-2; v_gene: TRBV6-5; CDR3aa: CASRPTFALGELFF; CDR3nt: TGTGCCAGCAGGCCTACCTTTGCGTTGGGGGAGCTGTTTTTT
d_gene: .; abundance: .; len: 14; j_gene: TRBJ1-2; v_gene: TRBV6-6; CDR3aa: CASSYPGTVYGYTF; CDR3nt: TGTGCCAGCAGTTACCCGGGGACCGTTTATGGCTACACCTTC
d_gene: .; abundance: .; len: 13; j_gene: TRBJ1-5; v_gene: TRBV4-3; CDR3aa: CASSQEAYQPQHF; CDR3nt: TGCGCCAGCAGCCAAGAGGCTTATCAGCCCCAGCATTTT
d_gene: .; abundance: .; len: 18; j_gene: TRBJ1-5; v_gene: TRBV27; CDR3aa: CASSLSYAQGYGNQPQHF; CDR3nt: TGTGCCAGCAGTTTATCTTACGCCCAGGGATACGGCAATCAGCCCCAGCATTTT
d_gene: .; abundance: .; len: 15; j_gene: TRBJ1-5; v_gene: TRBV5-4; CDR3aa: CASSLDGNGNQPQHF; CDR3nt: TGTGCCAGCAGCTTGGACGGGAATGGCAATCAGCCCCAGCATTTT
d_gene: .; abundance: .; len: 16; j_gene: TRBJ2-4; v_gene: TRBV9; CDR3aa: CASSVQDSPAKNIQYF; CDR3nt: TGTGCCAGCAGCGTCCAGGACAGCCCAGCCAAAAACATTCAGTACTTC
d_gene: TRBD1; abundance: .; len: 14; j_gene: TRBJ2-3; v_gene: TRBV6-5; CDR3aa: CASSPPGQSYTQYF; CDR3nt: TGTGCCAGCAGTCCTCCGGGACAGAGCTATACGCAGTATTTT
d_gene: .; abundance: .; len: 13; j_gene: TRBJ2-5; v_gene: TRBV5-4; CDR3aa: CASSLERAETQYF; CDR3nt: TGTGCCAGCAGCTTGGAAAGAGCCGAGACCCAGTACTTC
d_gene: .; abundance: .; len: 15; j_gene: TRBJ2-3; v_gene: TRBV7-2; CDR3aa: CASSPQGTSTDTQYF; CDR3nt: TGTGCCAGCAGCCCACAGGGAACTAGCACAGATACGCAGTATTTT
d_gene: .; abundance: .; len: 15; j_gene: TRBJ1-2; v_gene: TRBV7-9; CDR3aa: CASSPPSGANYGYTF; CDR3nt: TGTGCCAGCAGCCCTCCGTCTGGGGCTAACTATGGCTACACCTTC
d_gene: TRBD1; abundance: .; len: 14; j_gene: TRBJ2-7; v_gene: TRBV5-5; CDR3aa: CASSQRQGTGEQYF; CDR3nt: TGTGCCAGCAGCCAGCGACAGGGGACGGGGGAGCAGTACTTC
d_gene: .; abundance: .; len: 14; j_gene: TRBJ2-1; v_gene: TRBV7-9; CDR3aa: CASSLATAFNEQFF; CDR3nt: TGTGCCAGCAGCTTAGCGACAGCATTCAATGAGCAGTTCTTC
d_gene: TRBD2; abundance: .; len: 16; j_gene: TRBJ2-3; v_gene: TRBV11-2; CDR3aa: CASSLTSGGSTDTQYF; CDR3nt: TGTGCCAGCAGCTTGACTAGCGGGGGTAGCACAGATACGCAGTATTTT
d_gene: .; abundance: .; len: 13; j_gene: TRBJ2-2; v_gene: TRBV28; CDR3aa: CASSPPARGELFF; CDR3nt: TGTGCCAGCAGTCCCCCAGCACGGGGGGAGCTGTTTTTT
d_gene: .; abundance: .; len: 16; j_gene: TRBJ2-4; v_gene: TRBV2; CDR3aa: CASSEEAQGGKNIQYF; CDR3nt: TGTGCCAGCAGTGAAGAGGCCCAGGGAGGCAAAAACATTCAGTACTTC
d_gene: .; abundance: .; len: 16; j_gene: TRBJ2-1; v_gene: TRBV5-1; CDR3aa: CASSLEGTPRYNEQFF; CDR3nt: TGCGCCAGCAGCTTGGAAGGTACTCCCCGCTACAATGAGCAGTTCTTC
d_gene: TRBD1; abundance: once; len: 13; j_gene: TRBJ2-7; v_gene: TRBV6-6; CDR3aa: CASRPPQGSEQYF; CDR3nt: TGTGCCAGCAGGCCACCACAGGGGTCTGAGCAGTACTTC
d_gene: TRBD1; abundance: .; len: 13; j_gene: TRBJ2-5; v_gene: TRBV6-1; CDR3aa: CASRLTGGETQYF; CDR3nt: TGTGCCAGCAGACTAACAGGGGGAGAGACCCAGTACTTC
d_gene: .; abundance: .; len: 18; j_gene: TRBJ1-2; v_gene: TRBV28; CDR3aa: CASTAGGTWGHSNYGYTF; CDR3nt: TGTGCCAGCACCGCTGGGGGGACCTGGGGCCATTCGAACTATGGCTACACCTTC
d_gene: TRBD1; abundance: .; len: 12; j_gene: TRBJ2-7; v_gene: TRBV2; CDR3aa: CASRQGAGEQYF; CDR3nt: TGTGCCAGCAGACAGGGGGCGGGTGAGCAGTACTTC
d_gene: TRBD2; abundance: .; len: 15; j_gene: TRBJ2-5; v_gene: TRBV6-5; CDR3aa: CASSSRTSGQETQYF; CDR3nt: TGTGCCAGCAGTTCGAGGACTAGCGGCCAAGAGACCCAGTACTTC
d_gene: .; abundance: once; len: 16; j_gene: TRBJ2-6; v_gene: TRBV6-5; CDR3aa: CASSYQGGPGANVLTF; CDR3nt: TGTGCCAGCAGTTACCAGGGTGGGCCTGGGGCCAACGTCCTGACTTTC
d_gene: .; abundance: .; len: 14; j_gene: TRBJ2-5; v_gene: TRBV10-3; CDR3aa: CAISDPPNIETQYF; CDR3nt: TGTGCCATCAGTGACCCCCCTAATATTGAGACCCAGTACTTC
d_gene: .; abundance: .; len: 15; j_gene: TRBJ1-2; v_gene: TRBV27; CDR3aa: CASSPGELGNYGYTF; CDR3nt: TGTGCCAGCAGCCCTGGGGAGTTGGGGAACTATGGCTACACCTTC
d_gene: .; abundance: few; len: 10; j_gene: TRBJ1-1; v_gene: TRBV30; CDR3aa: CAYGQSEAFF; CDR3nt: TGTGCCTACGGACAGTCTGAAGCTTTCTTT
d_gene: .; abundance: once; len: 15; j_gene: TRBJ2-7; v_gene: TRBV18; CDR3aa: CASSPGHPGVYEQYF; CDR3nt: TGTGCCAGCTCACCTGGACATCCTGGGGTTTACGAGCAGTACTTC
d_gene: .; abundance: .; len: 16; j_gene: TRBJ1-1; v_gene: TRBV18; CDR3aa: CASSPDLNTLGTEAFF; CDR3nt: TGTGCCAGCTCACCAGATCTGAATACATTGGGCACTGAAGCTTTCTTT
d_gene: TRBD2; abundance: .; len: 15; j_gene: TRBJ2-7; v_gene: TRBV28; CDR3aa: CASSAGLAALYEQYF; CDR3nt: TGTGCCAGCAGTGCGGGACTAGCGGCACTCTACGAGCAGTACTTC
d_gene: TRBD2; abundance: .; len: 15; j_gene: TRBJ2-5; v_gene: TRBV5-1; CDR3aa: CASSPVTSRLETQYF; CDR3nt: TGCGCCAGCAGCCCCGTGACTAGCAGGTTGGAGACCCAGTACTTC
d_gene: .; abundance: .; len: 14; j_gene: TRBJ1-1; v_gene: TRBV4-1; CDR3aa: CASSQYPVNTEAFF; CDR3nt: TGCGCCAGCAGCCAATATCCTGTGAACACTGAAGCTTTCTTT
d_gene: .; abundance: .; len: 15; j_gene: TRBJ1-3; v_gene: TRBV12-5; CDR3aa: CASGIQGPSGNTIYF; CDR3nt: TGTGCTAGTGGAATACAGGGCCCCTCTGGAAACACCATATATTTT
d_gene: .; abundance: .; len: 14; j_gene: TRBJ2-7; v_gene: TRBV7-8; CDR3aa: CASSSQAHVSEQYF; CDR3nt: TGTGCCAGCAGCTCCCAGGCGCATGTATCCGAGCAGTACTTC
d_gene: .; abundance: .; len: 14; j_gene: TRBJ1-4; v_gene: TRBV2; CDR3aa: CASKDDRFNEKLFF; CDR3nt: TGTGCCAGCAAAGACGACAGGTTTAATGAAAAACTGTTTTTT
d_gene: .; abundance: few; len: 14; j_gene: TRBJ1-6; v_gene: TRBV6-5; CDR3aa: CASRTTEKNSPLHF; CDR3nt: TGTGCCAGCAGGACGACAGAGAAGAATTCACCCCTCCACTTT
d_gene: .; abundance: .; len: 13; j_gene: TRBJ2-5; v_gene: TRBV10-3; CDR3aa: CAISESISETQYF; CDR3nt: TGTGCCATCAGTGAGTCGATTTCGGAGACCCAGTACTTC